Listed here are 31 T cell receptor beta chains from one sample, sequenced in a study of shared clonotypes between healthy human individuals. Using immunoSEQ multiplex PCR, the repertoire was profiled, and TCRdb retains in-frame clones only, with some absent. The sample includes some 630,000 clones, less than 80% of them seen just once. The sample consisted of memory CD4+ T cells sorted from blood. As to subset: CD45RA-negative fraction. The receptors were sampled from a woman aged 25-40 years in good health.

This clone was recorded a few times. The chain employs TRBV28 and TRBJ1-2; D gene unclear. The CDR3 runs to 13 residues. The germline V gene has CDR1 MDHEN and CDR2 SYDVKM. V dropped 7 bases and J dropped 7 bases, with 16 bases sitting between them. The CDR3 loop reads CASTPSVGSGYTF. Written as DNA, the CDR3 is TGTGCCAGCACCCCCTCTGTGGGATCTGGCTACACCTTC.

The gene calls are TRBV27 and TRBJ1-5, with unresolved D. CDR3 size: 14 residues. V lost 0 bases and J 10 bases, leaving 13 bases between the germline ends. Germline values: CDR1 MNHEY, CDR2 SMNVEV (reference sequence). CDR3 region: CASSLSGRGLPQHF. CDR3 DNA sequence: TGTGCCAGCAGTTTATCCGGAAGAGGGCTTCCCCAGCATTTT.

V gene TRBV5-1 combines with J gene TRBJ1-3; D unclear. The CDR3 sequence is 13 residues long. Germline V gene lookup returns CDR1 SGHRS and CDR2 YFSETQ. The ends were cut back, 0 bases at V and 1 base at J, with 2 bases in the middle. The CDR3 DNA reads as TGCGCCAGCAGCTTGGAGTCTGGAAACACCATATATTTT. Translation: CASSLESGNTIYF.

J is TRBJ1-4 and V is TRBV5-1; D unresolved. The CDR3 is 16 residues long. V gave up 0 bases and J gave up 4 bases, with 13 bases separating them. Germline CDR1 SGHRS, CDR2 YFSETQ. CDR3 sequence: CASSLAPDGNNEKLFF. The CDR3, as DNA: TGCGCCAGCAGCTTGGCACCCGACGGAAATAATGAAAAACTGTTTTTT.

The chain employs TRBV28 and TRBJ2-3; possibly TRBD2 for D (5 bases). Germline V gives CDR1 MDHEN, CDR2 SYDVKM. The length of the CDR3 is 16 residues. Trimming removed 6 bases from V and 1 base from J, with 17 bases in between. CDR3 amino acids: CASSGLEGHGTDTQYF. The CDR3 DNA reads as TGTGCCAGCAGCGGTCTCGAGGGCCATGGCACAGATACGCAGTATTTT.

This clone showed up just a few times. The chain recombines TRBV27 with TRBJ1-5; maybe TRBD1 (5 bases). V shed 1 base and J shed 8 bases, with 21 bases lying between them. Germline V lookup: CDR1 MNHEY, CDR2 SMNVEV (reference sequence). The length of the CDR3 is 17 residues. Written as DNA, the CDR3 is TGTGCCAGCAGTTTATATGGGGGTCGCCTGGTTCGGAAGCCCCAGCATTTT. It translates to CASSLYGGRLVRKPQHF.

In this sample, this clone turned up a few times. The V and J genes are TRBV11-3 and TRBJ2-2; no reliable D call. The CDR3 covers 12 residues. Germline lookup yields CDR1 SGHNT and CDR2 YENEEA. Trimming shortened V by 3 bases and J by 8 bases, and 7 bases separated the two germline ends. The DNA for the CDR3 is TGTGCCAGCAGCTTCGCGATGGGGGAGCTGTTTTTT. It translates to CASSFAMGELFF.

The V call is TRBV5-1, the J call TRBJ2-6, with a possible D match to TRBD2 (5 bases). Germline CDR1 reads SGHRS; CDR2 reads YFSETQ. V dropped 0 bases and J dropped 4 bases, with 8 bases sitting between them. This CDR3 comprises 15 residues. The CDR3 protein is CASSLGAGGANVLTF. CDR3 nucleotide sequence: TGCGCCAGCAGCTTGGGTGCGGGCGGGGCCAACGTCCTGACTTTC.

V and J are TRBV2 and TRBJ2-1, with 11 bases lining up with TRBD2. Germline CDR1 reads SNHLY; CDR2 reads FYNNEI. This CDR3 is built from 18 residues. The junction had 16 bases not matched to a gene; V was cut back by 7 bases and J by 5 bases. CDR3 residues: CASKGTSGVTHGDNEQFF. CDR3 nucleotides: TGTGCCAGCAAAGGGACTAGCGGAGTCACCCATGGCGACAATGAGCAGTTCTTC.

The chain links TRBV7-3 to TRBJ2-7; 7 nucleotides align to TRBD2. Germline V gene data show CDR1 as SGHTA and CDR2 as FQGTGA. V dropped 8 bases and J dropped 6; count of bases not matched to a gene: 7. The CDR3 runs 12 residues. CDR3 DNA: TGTGCCAGCGGCCGTTGGGAGGGCGAGCAGTACTTC. Amino acid sequence: CASGRWEGEQYF.

This clone has only one observation. The chain has TRBV30 and TRBJ2-1, with 12 nucleotides matching TRBD2. The germline CDR1 and CDR2 sequences are GTSNPN and SVGIG (reference sequence). The CDR3 is 14 residues long. With V trimmed by 0 bases and J by 8 bases, 2 bases remained unmatched. CDR3 sequence: CAWSVGLAGDEQFF. The CDR3 DNA is TGTGCCTGGAGTGTGGGACTAGCGGGTGATGAGCAGTTCTTC.

The gene calls are TRBV4-1 and TRBJ2-5; D is perhaps TRBD1 or TRBD2 (6 bases each). Germline CDR1 is MGHRA and CDR2 is YSYEKL. V lost 0 bases, J lost 2 bases, and 13 bases lay in between. The CDR3 contains 16 residues. The DNA of the CDR3 is TGCGCCAGCAGCCAAGATATACAGGGAGGTCAAGAGACCCAGTACTTC. Translated, it gives CASSQDIQGGQETQYF.

Of note for this clone: The identical CDR3 is also encoded by other nucleotide sequences in the sample. The chain employs TRBV27 and TRBJ2-7; possible D gene TRBD1, 6 bases. Per germline, CDR1 MNHEY and CDR2 SMNVEV (reference sequence). The CDR3 is made up of 14 amino acids. V gave up 3 bases and J gave up 2 bases, with 11 bases separating them. CDR3 DNA: TGTGCCAGCAGTTTTTCGCAGGGGCCCTACGAGCAGTACTTC. Protein product: CASSFSQGPYEQYF.

The J gene is TRBJ1-1, the V gene TRBV10-3; D unresolved. This CDR3 spans 11 amino acids. Germline-derived CDR1 and CDR2 are ENHRY and SYGVKD. Trimming cost V 7 bases and J 1 base, with 4 bases left between them. The CDR3 region has the DNA TGTGCCATCAAGGAGAACACTGAAGCTTTCTTT. Translating gives CAIKENTEAFF.

V usage is TRBV19 and J usage is TRBJ2-3, with 10 bases fitting TRBD2. Per germline, CDR1 LNHDA and CDR2 SQIVND (reference sequence). The junction had 9 bases not matched to a gene; V was cut back by 5 bases and J by 4 bases. The CDR3 spans 16 residues. CDR3 DNA: TGTGCCAGTAGTCTCGCCGCAGGACTAGCGGCAGATACGCAGTATTTT. Translated: CASSLAAGLAADTQYF.

The chain is built from TRBV6-6 and TRBJ2-1; D is ambiguous. Germline CDR1 and CDR2: MNHNY and SVGAGI (reference sequence). The CDR3 has 11 residues. V lost 5 bases to trimming and J lost 9 bases, with 8 bases between them. DNA of the CDR3: TGTGCCAGCAGTGTACAATCTGAGCAGTTCTTC. Protein sequence: CASSVQSEQFF.

The chain uses TRBV28 and TRBJ1-3, with 7 bases identical to TRBD1. With V trimmed by 10 bases and J by 2 bases, 14 bases remained unmatched. CDR3 size: 16 residues. Germline V gene sequence: CDR1 MDHEN, CDR2 SYDVKM. The CDR3 protein is CATEPPGQSAGNTIYF. DNA for the CDR3: TGTGCCACCGAACCACCGGGACAGAGTGCTGGAAACACCATATATTTT.

This chain connects TRBV5-8 to TRBJ2-1, with D possibly being TRBD1 (5 bases). The CDR3 consists of 15 residues. Trimming shortened V by 2 bases and J by 1 base, and 10 bases separated the two germline ends. In germline, CDR1 is SGHTS, CDR2 YDEGEE. DNA for the CDR3: TGTGCCAGCAGCTTCAGGGCCCCTTCCTACAATGAGCAGTTCTTC. It yields the protein CASSFRAPSYNEQFF.

Concerning this clone itself: The sample holds other DNA sequences that translate to the same CDR3. This chain connects TRBV15 to TRBJ2-7; tentatively, D is TRBD2 (5 bases). The V gene lost 3 bases and the J gene lost 2 bases, with 14 bases spanning the gap. Germline assignment: CDR1 LNHNV and CDR2 YYDKDF (reference sequence). CDR3 size: 15 residues. CDR3 sequence (DNA): TGTGCCACCAGCAGGGAAGTTGGCGGGCCCTACGAGCAGTACTTC. This gives the protein CATSREVGGPYEQYF.

This clone has a count of ten or more. Other DNA sequences of this sample code for an identical CDR3. The chain has TRBV4-2 and TRBJ1-5; D gene ambiguous. Germline V CDR1 and CDR2: LGHNA, YNFKEQ. V was clipped by 0 bases and J by 3 bases, with 6 bases between them. The CDR3 sequence is 14 residues long. CDR3 nucleotide sequence: TGTGCCAGCAGCCAAGACACAAACAATCAGCCCCAGCATTTT. The encoded protein is CASSQDTNNQPQHF.

The CDR3 nucleotides are TGTGCCAGCGGCGGGGAGGTCATGAACGAGCAGTACTTC. Translating gives CASGGEVMNEQYF. The chain combines TRBV28 with TRBJ2-7; D is perhaps TRBD2 (6 bases). This CDR3 contains 13 residues. V lost 8 bases and J lost 5, with 16 bases in between. Per the germline V gene, CDR1 is MDHEN and CDR2 is SYDVKM.

The chain employs TRBV5-1 and TRBJ1-4, with D possibly being TRBD1 (6 bases). V was trimmed by 7 bases and J by 4 bases, leaving 11 bases between them. The CDR3 has 13 residues. Looked up from germline, CDR1 is SGHRS and CDR2 is YFSETQ. CDR3 amino acids: CASATGFNEKLFF. CDR3 coding DNA: TGCGCCAGCGCTACAGGGTTTAATGAAAAACTGTTTTTT.

This rearrangement joins TRBV5-1 to TRBJ1-1; D unresolved. From germline, CDR1 is SGHRS and CDR2 YFSETQ. This CDR3 is built from 13 residues. Trimming pared 5 bases from V and 5 bases from J, leaving 13 bases between. The CDR3 sequence is CASSRVGSTEAFF. The CDR3, as DNA: TGCGCCAGCAGTCGAGTGGGGTCTACTGAAGCTTTCTTT. The complete variable domain, with remaining parts taken from reference TRBV5-1 and TRBJ1-1, reads KAGVTQTPRYLIKTRGQQVTLSCSPISGHRSVSWYQQTPGQGLQFLFEYFSETQRNKGNFPGRFSGRQFSNSRSEMNVSTLELGDSALYLCASSRVGSTEAFFGQGTRLTVV.

V gene TRBV6-1 combines with J gene TRBJ1-5, with unresolved D. The CDR3 has 13 residues. The germline V gene has CDR1 MNHNS and CDR2 SASEGT. V lost 4 bases, J lost 7 bases, and 11 bases lay in between. In DNA form, the CDR3 reads TGTGCCAGCAGTGGAACAGAGGAACAGCCCCAGCATTTT. This codes for CASSGTEEQPQHF.

This rearrangement joins TRBV4-2 to TRBJ1-6, with no clear D. The CDR3 sequence is 13 residues long. Germline loops: CDR1 LGHNA, CDR2 YNFKEQ. Trimming stripped 3 bases from V and 6 bases from J, with 6 bases between. CDR3 sequence (DNA): TGTGCCAGCAGCCACGCTTCTAATTCACCCCTCCACTTT. Protein product: CASSHASNSPLHF.

The V gene is TRBV18, the J gene TRBJ2-1; either TRBD1 or TRBD2 may fit D (6 bases each). CDR1 KGHSH and CDR2 LQKENI come from the germline V gene. Deletions cut 4 bases from V and 0 bases from J, with 10 bases between. CDR3 length: 15 amino acids. CDR3 in amino acids: CASSRGAISYNEQFF. The DNA for the CDR3 is TGTGCCAGCTCACGGGGGGCGATCTCCTACAATGAGCAGTTCTTC.

This clone was counted between two and nine times. The chain employs TRBV4-1 and TRBJ1-3; no firm D call. There are 16 residues in the CDR3. From germline, CDR1 is MGHRA and CDR2 YSYEKL. With 1 base removed from V and 0 bases from J, the gap between germline ends came to 10 bases. Written as DNA, the CDR3 is TGCGCCAGCAGCCAAGGCCCCCCGCGCTCTGGAAACACCATATATTTT. Translation gives CASSQGPPRSGNTIYF.

CDR3 sequence: CASSIRGPGNEQFF. The CDR3 bases are TGCGCCAGCAGCATCAGGGGGCCAGGGAATGAGCAGTTCTTC. The chain links TRBV5-1 to TRBJ2-1; 8 nucleotides agree with TRBD1. Germline loops: CDR1 SGHRS, CDR2 YFSETQ. The CDR3 spans 14 residues. The V segment lost 4 bases and the J segment 7 bases; nucleotides outside the gene matches: 7. The entire variable domain, with the rest obtained from reference TRBV5-1 and TRBJ2-1, is as follows: KAGVTQTPRYLIKTRGQQVTLSCSPISGHRSVSWYQQTPGQGLQFLFEYFSETQRNKGNFPGRFSGRQFSNSRSEMNVSTLELGDSALYLCASSIRGPGNEQFFGPGTRLTVL.

This chain joins TRBV2 and TRBJ2-7; D is possibly TRBD2 (6 bases). The germline CDR1 and CDR2 sequences are SNHLY and FYNNEI. The V gene lost 5 bases and the J gene lost 0 bases, with 8 bases spanning the gap. The CDR3 runs to 13 residues. The CDR3 loop reads CASSKTSSYEQYF. CDR3 coding DNA: TGTGCCAGCAGTAAGACTAGCTCCTACGAGCAGTACTTC.

V and J are TRBV7-2 and TRBJ1-4; TRBD1 matches 8 bases. This CDR3 is 15 amino acids long. Germline V gene data show CDR1 as SGHTA and CDR2 as FQGNSA. Unmatched junction bases numbered 13, after V lost 6 bases and J lost 10 bases. CDR3 protein: CASSQQPGQAGKLFF. CDR3 sequence (DNA): TGTGCCAGCAGTCAACAGCCGGGACAGGCTGGAAAACTGTTTTTT. Drawing the rest from reference TRBV7-2 and TRBJ1-4, the complete variable domain is GAGVSQSPSNKVTEKGKDVELRCDPISGHTALYWYRQSLGQGLEFLIYFQGNSAPDKSGLPSDRFSAERTGGSVSTLTIQRTQQEDSAVYLCASSQQPGQAGKLFFGSGTQLSVL.

The chain combines TRBV4-2 with TRBJ2-3; 11 positions agree with TRBD2. Germline CDR1 LGHNA, CDR2 YNFKEQ. This CDR3 spans 15 amino acids. The trim removed 4 bases at V and 5 bases at J, leaving 5 bases unmatched. In nucleotides, the CDR3 is TGTGCCAGCAGCCCTCTTAGCGGGAGGGGAGATACGCAGTATTTT. This gives the protein CASSPLSGRGDTQYF.